Listed below are T cell receptor beta chains from one sample, sequenced in a study of T cell responses to AZD1222 COVID-19 vaccine. Only in-frame clones appear in the TCRdb table, and some are missing; sequencing was by immunoSEQ multiplex PCR. The sample lists some 140,000 clones, over 80% occurring once. The specimen comprised peripheral blood, sampled 28 days after the second AZD1222 dose. These TCRs come from an adult who received the AZD1222 COVID-19 vaccine. Both conserved end residues are part of each CDR3. D genes are given only for firm matches. Some rows have no size entry. The others give once, few or many, or a class for an expanded clone.

TRBD1 17 TRBJ1-6 TRBV6-1 - TGTGCCAGCAGTGAGCTCGCGACAGGGGGCTTTAATTCACCCCTCCACTTT CASSELATGGFNSPLHF
- 17 TRBJ1-5 TRBV18 - TGTGCCAGCTCCACCACACCAGCTTTACTTAGCAATCAGCCCCAGCATTTT CASSTTPALLSNQPQHF
TRBD1 12 TRBJ1-5 TRBV6-5 - TGTGCCAGCAACGGACAGGGACAGCCCCAGCATTTT CASNGQGQPQHF
- 14 TRBJ2-2 TRBV11-1 - TGTGCCAGCAGCCCTGAGACTCGCGGCGGGGAGCTGTTTTTT CASSPETRGGELFF
- 12 TRBJ1-1 TRBV12-3/TRBV12-4 - TGTGCCAGCAGTTTAGGGAGCACTGAAGCTTTCTTT CASSLGSTEAFF
- 15 TRBJ2-7 TRBV9 - TGTGCCAGCAGCGTAGGGGACCGAAGCTCCTACGAGCAGTACTTC CASSVGDRSSYEQYF
- 15 TRBJ1-2 TRBV6-2/TRBV6-3 - TGTGCCAGCAGTTACTCGACAACCTCTAACTATGGCTACACCTTC CASSYSTTSNYGYTF
- 14 TRBJ1-2 TRBV9 - TGTGCCAGCAGCGTAGGCGGCTTCGGATATGGCTACACCTTC CASSVGGFGYGYTF
- 12 TRBJ1-1 TRBV29-1 - TGCAGCGTTGTGATTTATGGGTATGAAGCTTTCTTT CSVVIYGYEAFF
- 17 TRBJ2-3 TRBV7-3 - TGTGCCAGCAGCTTAAACGTAGGGCTAGTGGGGACCGATACGCAGTATTTT CASSLNVGLVGTDTQYF
- 12 TRBJ2-1 TRBV30 - TGTGCCTGGAGTGGGCGGAGGACAGAGCAGTTCTTC CAWSGRRTEQFF
TRBD1 14 TRBJ1-6 TRBV7-9 once TGTGCCAGCAGCTCCGGGACAGGGGAGCGGTCCCTCCACTTT CASSSGTGERSLHF
- 13 TRBJ1-5 TRBV4-2 - TGTGCCAGCAGCCAGCAAGGAGATCAGCCCCAGCATTTT CASSQQGDQPQHF
TRBD2 20 TRBJ2-2 TRBV3-1/TRBV3-2 - TGTGCCAGCAGCCAAGATCCGAGACTAGCGGGGGTAGGATGGACCGGGGAGCTGTTTTTT CASSQDPRLAGVGWTGELFF
- 13 TRBJ1-1 TRBV14 - TGTGCCAGCGGACCCTCTTTGAACACTGAAGCTTTCTTT CASGPSLNTEAFF
- 12 TRBJ1-1 TRBV10-3 - TGTGCCATCAGTGAAACGGAAGTTGCAGCTTTCTTT CAISETEVAAFF
- 13 TRBJ2-7 TRBV11-3 - TGTGCCAGCAGCTTAGCCGTATCCTACGAGCAGTACTTC CASSLAVSYEQYF
- 15 TRBJ2-7 TRBV5-8 once TGTGCCAGCAGCTTGGTCTGGGGAAGCTCCTACGAGCAGTACTTC CASSLVWGSSYEQYF
TRBD1 17 TRBJ1-1 TRBV27 - TGTGCCAGCACGCCCGACAGGGGAACACTGACTAGGTCTGAAGCTTTCTTT CASTPDRGTLTRSEAFF
- 16 TRBJ1-1 TRBV4-2 - TGTGCCAGCAGCCCCAGATTTAGGAATAGGGGAATTGAAGCTTTCTTT CASSPRFRNRGIEAFF
- 17 TRBJ1-4 TRBV15 - TGTGCCACCAGCAGAGATCTTATAGGGGCGCCGAATGAAAAACTGTTTTTT CATSRDLIGAPNEKLFF
TRBD1 16 TRBJ1-2 TRBV10-3 few TGTGCCATCAGTGAGTCACAGGGCAGGGGGCAAAATGGCTACACCTTC CAISESQGRGQNGYTF
TRBD1 17 TRBJ1-3 TRBV25-1 once TGTGCCAGCAGTGTTCCGATCCCAGGGGGCGACGGAAACACCATATATTTT CASSVPIPGGDGNTIYF
- 13 TRBJ1-1 TRBV11-3 - TGTGCCAGCAGCTTGGGACAGAACACTGAAGCTTTCTTT CASSLGQNTEAFF
- 16 TRBJ2-3 TRBV5-1 - TGCGCCAGCAGACTCAAGCCAGGGGCCGCCACAGATACGCAGTATTTT CASRLKPGAATDTQYF
- 12 TRBJ1-1 TRBV12-3/TRBV12-4 - TGTGCCACTCCAGGGCGGAACACTGAAGCTTTCTTT CATPGRNTEAFF
- 14 TRBJ1-2 TRBV6-5 - TGTGCCAGCAGCATAGAAGGGGGTGACTATGGCTACACCTTC CASSIEGGDYGYTF
TRBD1 17 TRBJ2-3 TRBV5-1 - TGCGCCAGCAGCTTGAGTTGGGCGGGACAGGCGACAGATACGCAGTATTTT CASSLSWAGQATDTQYF
- 13 TRBJ1-2 TRBV6-5 - TGTGCCAGCAGTCCCCGGACGGTCTATGGCTACACCTTC CASSPRTVYGYTF
TRBD1 14 TRBJ1-5 TRBV5-1 once TGCGCCAGCAGCGCCGGGACAGGGAATCAGCCCCAGCATTTT CASSAGTGNQPQHF
- 12 TRBJ2-5 TRBV12-3/TRBV12-4 - TGTGCCAGCAGTTTATTGGGGGAGACCCAGTACTTC CASSLLGETQYF
- 14 TRBJ1-5 TRBV6-5 once TGTGCCAGCATAACCCGACAGGACCTTGGGCCCCAGCATTTT CASITRQDLGPQHF
- 16 TRBJ2-2 TRBV2 - TGTGCCAGCAGTGATCAACCACCCCCCAACACCGGGGAGCTGTTTTTT CASSDQPPPNTGELFF
- 13 TRBJ1-6 TRBV7-2 - TGTGCCAGCAGCTTAGCCCTGCTTCAGCCCCTCCACTTT CASSLALLQPLHF
- 16 TRBJ1-5 TRBV7-2 - TGTGCCAGCAGCTTAGTGGAGGGGGTAGGGAATCAGCCCCAGCATTTT CASSLVEGVGNQPQHF
- 15 TRBJ2-5 TRBV5-1 - TGCGCCAGCAGAGATGCCCAGCGGTTACAAGAGACCCAGTACTTC CASRDAQRLQETQYF